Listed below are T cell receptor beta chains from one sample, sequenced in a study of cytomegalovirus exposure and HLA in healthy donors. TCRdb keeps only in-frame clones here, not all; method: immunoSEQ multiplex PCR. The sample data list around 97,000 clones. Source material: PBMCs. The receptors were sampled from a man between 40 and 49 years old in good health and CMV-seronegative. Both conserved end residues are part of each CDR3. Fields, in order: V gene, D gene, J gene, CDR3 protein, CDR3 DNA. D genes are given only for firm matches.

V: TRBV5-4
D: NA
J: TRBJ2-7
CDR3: CASSSAGLQVQGEQYF
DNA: TGTGCCAGCAGCTCCGCTGGGTTACAGGTTCAGGGCGAGCAGTACTTC

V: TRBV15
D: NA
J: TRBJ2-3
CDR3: CATSRGGGTTDTQYF
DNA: TGTGCCACCAGCCGAGGGGGGGGAACCACAGATACGCAGTATTTT

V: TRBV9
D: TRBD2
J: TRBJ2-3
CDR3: CASSVATGLLTDTQYF
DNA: TGTGCCAGCAGCGTCGCTACGGGACTATTGACAGATACGCAGTATTTT

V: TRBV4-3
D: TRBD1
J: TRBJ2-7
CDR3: CASSHPPGQPVNEQYF
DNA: TGCGCCAGCAGCCATCCCCCGGGACAGCCAGTTAACGAGCAGTACTTC

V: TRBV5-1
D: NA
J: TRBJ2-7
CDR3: CASTGDGGRYEQYF
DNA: TGCGCCAGCACCGGGGACGGGGGACGTTACGAGCAGTACTTC

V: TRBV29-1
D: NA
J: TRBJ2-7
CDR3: CSVVTSESSYEQYF
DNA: TGCAGCGTTGTCACGTCAGAAAGCTCCTACGAGCAGTACTTC

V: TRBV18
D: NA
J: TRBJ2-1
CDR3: CASSLNQGNYNEQFF
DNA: TGTGCCAGCTCACTTAATCAGGGAAACTACAATGAGCAGTTCTTC

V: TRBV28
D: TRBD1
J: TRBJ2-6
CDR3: CASSLLGQGGSGANVLTF
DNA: TGTGCCAGCAGTTTATTGGGACAGGGAGGCTCTGGGGCCAACGTCCTGACTTTC

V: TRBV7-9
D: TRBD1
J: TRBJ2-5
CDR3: CASSSPGQGVARGETQYF
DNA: TGTGCCAGCAGCTCACCCGGACAGGGAGTAGCCCGGGGGGAGACCCAGTACTTC

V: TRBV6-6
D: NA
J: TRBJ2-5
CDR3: CASTTPGQGGRGAQYF
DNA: TGTGCCAGCACCACACCCGGACAGGGAGGTCGGGGGGCCCAGTACTTC

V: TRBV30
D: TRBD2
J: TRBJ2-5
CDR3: CAWGLAGFGAQYF
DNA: TGTGCCTGGGGACTAGCGGGATTCGGGGCCCAGTACTTC

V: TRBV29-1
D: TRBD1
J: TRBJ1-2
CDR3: CSVFTGGLDPPYTF
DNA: TGCAGCGTTTTTACAGGGGGCCTAGACCCTCCCTACACCTTC

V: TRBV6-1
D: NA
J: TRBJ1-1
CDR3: CASRGPGVGNTEAFF
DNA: TGTGCCAGCCGAGGGCCGGGGGTAGGGAACACTGAAGCTTTCTTT

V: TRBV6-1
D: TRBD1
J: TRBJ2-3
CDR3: CASNYRGVDTQYF
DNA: TGTGCCAGCAACTACAGGGGGGTGGATACGCAGTATTTT

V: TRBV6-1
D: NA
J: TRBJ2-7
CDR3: CASAGAGVNEQYF
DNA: TGTGCCAGCGCCGGGGCAGGGGTCAACGAGCAGTACTTC

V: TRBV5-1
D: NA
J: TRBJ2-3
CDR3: CASSLEQNTDTQYF
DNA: TGCGCCAGCAGCTTGGAACAAAACACAGATACGCAGTATTTT

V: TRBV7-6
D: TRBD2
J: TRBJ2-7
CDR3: CASSSGTSGTYEQYF
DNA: TGTGCCAGCAGCTCGGGGACTAGCGGGACCTACGAGCAGTACTTC

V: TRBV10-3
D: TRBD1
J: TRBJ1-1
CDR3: CAIRRGTESEAFF
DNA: TGTGCCATCAGACGCGGGACAGAAAGTGAAGCTTTCTTT

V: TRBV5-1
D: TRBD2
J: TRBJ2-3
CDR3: CASSSRIAGGTDTQYF
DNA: TGCGCCAGCAGCTCCCGAATAGCGGGGGGCACAGATACGCAGTATTTT